What follows are 28 T cell receptor beta chains derived from one specimen sequenced in a study of immune evolution from preneoplasia to lung adenocarcinoma. Profiled with immunoSEQ multiplex PCR; TCRdb holds only in-frame clones, not every one. The data hold thousands of clones, with approximately 80% observed a single time. The sample consisted of FFPE adjacent normal lung tissue. These receptors were collected from a donor older than 65 with lung adenocarcinoma.

This chain joins TRBV5-4 and TRBJ1-1; TRBD1 matches at 7 bases. Germline V lookup: CDR1 SGHNT, CDR2 YYREEE (reference sequence). This CDR3 comprises 12 residues. J lost 10 bases, V lost 2 bases, and 5 bases had no gene match. The CDR3 DNA is TGTGCCAGCAGCTTCCGACAGGGACGAGCTTTCTTT. Translation gives CASSFRQGRAFF.

The gene calls are TRBV27 and TRBJ2-2; D is possibly TRBD2 (6 bases). With 5 bases removed from V and 3 bases from J, the gap between germline ends came to 22 bases. CDR1 and CDR2 (germline): MNHEY, SMNVEV (reference sequence). CDR3 length equals 18 residues. CDR3 region: CASSIRVGSRVYTGELFF. CDR3 in DNA: TGTGCCAGCAGTATTAGGGTCGGGAGTCGTGTATACACCGGGGAGCTGTTTTTT.

The V gene is TRBV5-1, the J gene TRBJ2-2; no definite D call. There are 17 residues in the CDR3. Deletions cut 1 base from V and 5 bases from J, with 18 bases between. Germline V gene lookup returns CDR1 SGHRS and CDR2 YFSETQ. The CDR3 nucleotides are TGCGCCAGCAGCTTGAGACGCGGCCAAGGACCTACCGGGGAGCTGTTTTTT. Translating gives CASSLRRGQGPTGELFF.

The J gene is TRBJ2-7, the V gene TRBV4-2, with TRBD2 matching over 13 bases. With 4 bases clipped from V and 2 bases from J, the junction kept 5 bases outside the gene matches. Germline V lookup: CDR1 LGHNA, CDR2 YNFKEQ. This CDR3 is built from 16 residues. CDR3: CASSRPTSGRTYEQYF. For the CDR3, the DNA is TGTGCCAGCAGCCGGCCGACTAGCGGGAGGACCTACGAGCAGTACTTC.

The V and J genes are TRBV5-1 and TRBJ1-1; D unclear. Germline V gives CDR1 SGHRS, CDR2 YFSETQ. This CDR3 region has 13 residues. V was trimmed by 2 bases and J by 1 base, leaving 6 bases between them. CDR3 sequence: CASSFVGNTEAFF. The CDR3 coding sequence is TGCGCCAGCAGCTTCGTTGGGAACACTGAAGCTTTCTTT.

The chain has TRBV6-5 and TRBJ1-5; D is perhaps TRBD1 (6 bases). The length of the CDR3 is 12 residues. Germline values: CDR1 MNHEY, CDR2 SVGAGI. V was trimmed by 4 bases and J by 7 bases, leaving 8 bases between them. CDR3 nucleotide sequence: TGTGCCAGCAGTTCAGGGGCGCAGCCCCAGCATTTT. Translating gives CASSSGAQPQHF.

This clone was observed a handful of times. The rearrangement joins TRBV28 to TRBJ1-1, with 7 bases matching TRBD1. This CDR3 contains 12 residues. J gave up 10 bases and V 2 bases, and 4 bases lay outside the gene matches. Germline V gives CDR1 MDHEN, CDR2 SYDVKM. The CDR3 spells CASSLRDRGAFF. The CDR3 DNA reads TGTGCCAGCAGTTTACGGGACAGAGGAGCTTTCTTT.

V usage is TRBV7-9 and J usage is TRBJ1-2, with D maybe TRBD1 (5 bases). Germline V gene data show CDR1 as SEHNR and CDR2 as FQNEAQ (reference sequence). Trimming shortened V by 5 bases and J by 4 bases, and 17 bases separated the two germline ends. The CDR3 loop spans 15 amino acids. CDR3 DNA sequence: TGTGCCAGCAGCCGAGGCGGGACTCGGAGCTATGGCTACACCTTC. Residues: CASSRGGTRSYGYTF. The full variable domain, in which reference TRBV7-9 and TRBJ1-2 provide the parts outside the CDR3, is DTGVSQNPRHKITKRGQNVTFRCDPISEHNRLYWYRQTLGQGPEFLTYFQNEAQLEKSRLLSDRFSAERPKGSFSTLEIQRTEQGDSAMYLCASSRGGTRSYGYTFGSGTRLTVV.

This clone was counted a few times. The chain links TRBV16 to TRBJ2-5; TRBD2 matches 10 bases. J gave up 3 bases and V 5 bases, and 0 bases lay outside the gene matches. The CDR3 loop spans 13 amino acids. Germline CDR1 KGHSY, CDR2 FQNENV. The CDR3, as DNA: TGTGCCAGCAGCGGGACTAGCGAAGAGACCCAGTACTTC. The encoded protein is CASSGTSEETQYF.

CDR3 sequence: CASSLASGPYEQYF. Written as DNA, the CDR3 is TGCGCCAGCAGCCTAGCTAGCGGACCCTACGAGCAGTACTTC. The chain couples TRBV5-1 to TRBJ2-7, with 7 bases fitting TRBD2. Germline assignment: CDR1 SGHRS and CDR2 YFSETQ. J was trimmed by 2 bases and V by 4 bases; bases with no gene match: 6. This CDR3 spans 14 amino acids. The variable domain in full, completed from reference TRBV5-1 and TRBJ2-7, reads KAGVTQTPRYLIKTRGQQVTLSCSPISGHRSVSWYQQTPGQGLQFLFEYFSETQRNKGNFPGRFSGRQFSNSRSEMNVSTLELGDSALYLCASSLASGPYEQYFGPGTRLTVT.

V and J are TRBV11-2 and TRBJ1-3; no definite D call. This CDR3 has 15 residues. Germline V gene data show CDR1 as SGHAT and CDR2 as FQNNGV. Trimming removed 0 bases at V and 1 base at J, with 7 bases between. This chain's CDR3 is CASSLDWYSGNTIYF. DNA for the CDR3: TGTGCCAGCAGCTTAGATTGGTATTCTGGAAACACCATATATTTT. The complete variable domain, with remaining parts taken from reference TRBV11-2 and TRBJ1-3, reads EAGVAQSPRYKIIEKRQSVAFWCNPISGHATLYWYQQILGQGPKLLIQFQNNGVVDDSQLPKDRFSAERLKGVDSTLKIQPAKLEDSAVYLCASSLDWYSGNTIYFGEGSWLTVV.

This rearrangement joins TRBV28 to TRBJ2-1; D call uncertain. CDR1 is MDHEN, CDR2 SYDVKM, per germline. This CDR3 comprises 11 residues. V was clipped by 9 bases and J by 3 bases, with 6 bases between them. The CDR3 here is CASTFYNEQFF. The CDR3 nucleotides read TGTGCCAGTACGTTCTACAATGAGCAGTTCTTC.

This clone was observed a single time. The same CDR3 arises from other DNA sequences in this sample as well. The chain recombines TRBV5-1 with TRBJ1-3; D is unresolved. V was clipped by 0 bases and J by 0 bases, with 7 bases between them. Germline V gene data show CDR1 as SGHRS and CDR2 as YFSETQ. The CDR3 covers 15 residues. CDR3 sequence (DNA): TGCGCCAGCAGCTTGGTGGCAGGCTCTGGAAACACCATATATTTT. The encoded protein is CASSLVAGSGNTIYF. The entire variable domain, with the rest obtained from reference TRBV5-1 and TRBJ1-3, is as follows: KAGVTQTPRYLIKTRGQQVTLSCSPISGHRSVSWYQQTPGQGLQFLFEYFSETQRNKGNFPGRFSGRQFSNSRSEMNVSTLELGDSALYLCASSLVAGSGNTIYFGEGSWLTVV.

The chain couples TRBV7-2 to TRBJ2-7; 9 bases align to TRBD2. The V segment lost 5 bases and the J segment 6 bases; nucleotides outside the gene matches: 14. Looked up from germline, CDR1 is SGHTA and CDR2 is FQGNSA. The CDR3 consists of 16 residues. CDR3: CASSPPGLAGDGEQYF. The CDR3 nucleotides read TGTGCCAGCAGCCCCCCTGGGTTAGCGGGAGATGGCGAGCAGTACTTC.

The V gene is TRBV28, the J gene TRBJ2-6; 11 positions agree with TRBD1. This CDR3 has 17 amino acids. CDR1 MDHEN and CDR2 SYDVKM come from the germline V gene. The V and J ends lost 5 bases and 2 bases, in that order; junction bases with no gene match: 5. The CDR3 reads CASSTRTGGTGANVLTF. DNA of the CDR3: TGTGCCAGCAGTACAAGGACAGGGGGCACTGGGGCCAACGTCCTGACTTTC.

The chain recombines TRBV5-3 with TRBJ1-1; D remains unclear. TRBV5-3 is an open reading frame, and its role is uncertain. V lost 4 bases to trimming and J lost 4 bases, with 5 bases between them. CDR3 length equals 11 residues. CDR3 amino acids: CARSPPTEAFF. CDR3 in DNA: TGTGCCAGAAGCCCGCCCACTGAAGCTTTCTTT.

CDR3 coding DNA: TGCAGCGTTGCCAGCGGGAGATTGGAGACCCAGTACTTC. Residues: CSVASGRLETQYF. The rearrangement links TRBV29-1 to TRBJ2-5; 8 bases map to TRBD2. The CDR3 contains 13 residues. V was clipped by 4 bases and J by 5 bases; unmatched bases: 6. Germline CDR1 SQVTM, CDR2 ANQGSEA.

The chain uses TRBV29-1 and TRBJ2-7; no firm D call. The CDR3 loop spans 12 amino acids. With 7 bases removed from V and 4 bases from J, the gap between germline ends came to 14 bases. Germline V gene lookup returns CDR1 SQVTM and CDR2 ANQGSEA. CDR3 protein: CSAGSGPYEQYF. The CDR3 DNA sequence: TGCAGCGCTGGATCCGGTCCTTACGAGCAGTACTTC.

The chain joins TRBV7-8 to TRBJ2-3; possibly TRBD1 for D (5 bases). Germline assignment: CDR1 SGHVS and CDR2 FQNEAQ. The CDR3 consists of 14 residues. Trimming shortened V by 1 base and J by 4 bases, and 9 bases separated the two germline ends. CDR3 in DNA: TGTGCCAGCAGCTTAGTAGAGACAGCAGATACGCAGTATTTT. Encoded protein: CASSLVETADTQYF.

DNA for the CDR3: TGTGCCTGGAGGGAGAACACTGAAGCTTTCTTT. As protein: CAWRENTEAFF. This chain joins TRBV30 and TRBJ1-1; D not certain. Germline CDR1 and CDR2: GTSNPN and SVGIG (reference sequence). V lost 3 bases to trimming and J lost 1 base, with 3 bases between them. This CDR3 contains 11 residues.

This clone appeared a few times. The J gene is TRBJ2-7, the V gene TRBV7-9; D may be TRBD2 (6 bases). The CDR3 is 14 amino acids. V lost 0 bases and J 2 bases, leaving 8 bases between the germline ends. Germline V gene data show CDR1 as SEHNR and CDR2 as FQNEAQ (reference sequence). The CDR3 DNA sequence: TGTGCCAGCAGCTTAGCTCCGGGGGCCTACGAGCAGTACTTC. Protein: CASSLAPGAYEQYF. Using reference TRBV7-9 and TRBJ2-7 for the parts outside the CDR3, the full variable domain is DTGVSQNPRHKITKRGQNVTFRCDPISEHNRLYWYRQTLGQGPEFLTYFQNEAQLEKSRLLSDRFSAERPKGSFSTLEIQRTEQGDSAMYLCASSLAPGAYEQYFGPGTRLTVT.

The CDR3 nucleotides read TGTGCCACCAAGACAGGAGCCTACGAGCAGTACTTC. Amino acids: CATKTGAYEQYF. The chain uses TRBV10-3 and TRBJ2-7, with a tentative D call TRBD1 (6 bases). The germline V and J ends were trimmed by 10 bases and 2 bases, with 12 bases remaining between them. The CDR3 is made up of 12 amino acids. Germline V CDR1 and CDR2: ENHRY, SYGVKD.

This chain connects TRBV5-1 to TRBJ1-1; D perhaps matches TRBD1 (5 bases). V dropped 4 bases and J dropped 0 bases, with 13 bases sitting between them. The CDR3 spans 15 residues. Germline V lookup: CDR1 SGHRS, CDR2 YFSETQ. The CDR3: CASSPRQSMNTEAFF. The CDR3 coding sequence is TGCGCCAGCAGCCCTCGACAGTCAATGAACACTGAAGCTTTCTTT.

CDR3 in amino acids: CASTNVGKPNYGYTF. CDR3 nucleotides: TGTGCCAGCACTAACGTGGGGAAGCCTAACTATGGCTACACCTTC. This chain connects TRBV25-1 to TRBJ1-2; D is undetermined. The CDR3 has 15 residues. Germline V lookup: CDR1 MGHDK, CDR2 SYGVNS. Trimming left V 7 bases short and J 0 bases short, with 15 bases between.

CDR3 DNA sequence: TGCGCCAGCAGCCAAGAGCTAGCCGAGCGCACAGATACGCAGTATTTT. The encoded protein is CASSQELAERTDTQYF. The chain couples TRBV4-3 to TRBJ2-3; a possible D gene is TRBD2 (5 bases). This CDR3 region has 16 residues. The V end was cut by 0 bases, the J end by 1 base, with 11 bases between. The germline CDR1 and CDR2 sequences are LGHNA and YSLEER.

The chain carries TRBV9 and TRBJ2-1; the match to TRBD2 covers 10 bases. V trimming: 2 bases; J trimming: 4 bases; junction bases outside the gene matches: 3. This CDR3 is built from 15 residues. Per germline, CDR1 SGDLS and CDR2 YYNGEE. The CDR3 DNA is TGTGCCAGCAGCGTTCGACTAGCGGGTTACAATGAGCAGTTCTTC. It specifies CASSVRLAGYNEQFF.

V and J are TRBV6-1 and TRBJ1-5, with D possibly TRBD1 on 6 matching bases. Trimming shortened V by 2 bases and J by 0 bases, and 14 bases separated the two germline ends. CDR1 and CDR2 from the germline V gene are MNHNS and SASEGT. The length of the CDR3 is 17 residues. CDR3 nucleotides: TGTGCCAGCAGTGAATACGGGACACGTTATAGCAATCAGCCCCAGCATTTT. Amino acid sequence: CASSEYGTRYSNQPQHF.

V and J are TRBV30 and TRBJ1-3; D remains unclear. The CDR3 is 12 amino acids. V shed 4 bases and J shed 4 bases, with 8 bases lying between them. Germline V CDR1 and CDR2: GTSNPN, SVGIG (reference sequence). The DNA of the CDR3 is TGTGCCTGGAAAAGGGCAGGAAACACCATATATTTT. The encoded protein is CAWKRAGNTIYF.